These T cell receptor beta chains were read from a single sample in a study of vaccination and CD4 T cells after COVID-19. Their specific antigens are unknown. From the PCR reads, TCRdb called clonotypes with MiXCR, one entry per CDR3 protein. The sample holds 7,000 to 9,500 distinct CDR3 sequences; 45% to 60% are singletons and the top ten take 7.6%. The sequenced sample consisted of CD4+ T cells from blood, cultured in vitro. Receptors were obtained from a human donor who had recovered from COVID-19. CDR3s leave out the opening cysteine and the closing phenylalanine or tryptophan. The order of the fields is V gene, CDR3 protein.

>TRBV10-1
ASGSQPQH
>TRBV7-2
ASSFYRDSTDTQY
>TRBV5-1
ASSPISGRIYEQY
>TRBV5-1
ASSNEGTTSAF
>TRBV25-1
ASSELDTGELF
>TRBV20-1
GVGRSYEQY
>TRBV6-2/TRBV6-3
ASSPQGSSNQPQH
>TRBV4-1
ASSQVGNGNDEQY
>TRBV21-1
ASSNAGTGKSSGANVLT
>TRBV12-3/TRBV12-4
ASTPSGGAYETQY
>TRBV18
ASSDNHSNQPQH
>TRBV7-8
ASSQRGLAINEQF
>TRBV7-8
ASSREGGAGGYT
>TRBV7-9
ASSLAGALLYNEQF
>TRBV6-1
ASSEWGQGAGTEAF
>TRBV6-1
AGETANYGYT
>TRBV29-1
SVPGSNYGYT
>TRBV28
ASRRDLTQY
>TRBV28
ASSLTSGLTEAF
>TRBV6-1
ASTRGGTYNEQF
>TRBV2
ASSVGQGADGYT
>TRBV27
ASSPAQETQY
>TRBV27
ASTDRQGAGGYT
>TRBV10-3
AISEDGLAGGNTGELF
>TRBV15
ATLPGVRGAGGFLETQY
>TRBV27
ASSFRGGNYNEQF
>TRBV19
ASKPTGVNTEAF
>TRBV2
ASNILGTSGQETQY
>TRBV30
AWSVGAVGTGQPQH
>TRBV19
ASSTDPVGAYYGYT
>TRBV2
ASRINRVNTEAF
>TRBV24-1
ATSVGKGPGNTIY
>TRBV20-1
SGGSTAASYT
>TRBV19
ASSETGHLYYGYT
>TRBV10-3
ASSESIRANRGRHQPQH
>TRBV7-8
ASTENEGANTEAF
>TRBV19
ASRDRPTGELF
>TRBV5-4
ASSLDANYGYT
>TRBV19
ASSSRGLNYGYT
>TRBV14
ASSQGRSTVEAF
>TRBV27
ASSLTRQGPYT
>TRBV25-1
ASSSPPFRGREETQY
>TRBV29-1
SVGQGVHTEAF
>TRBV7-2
ASSPRDGEYYEQY
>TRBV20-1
SAGASGLSYEQY
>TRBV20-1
SAIGQGWNEQF
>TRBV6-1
ASSLESNQPQH
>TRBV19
ASSIQWAGAGNQPQH
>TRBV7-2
ASSLAEVVNEKLF
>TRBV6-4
ASSDDLRIYGYT
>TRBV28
ASSATGSSNQPQN
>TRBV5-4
ASSLSGALSGNTIY
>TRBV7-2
ASSWDSDGNQPQH
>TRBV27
ASSTLTDTQY